The source of this T cell receptor beta chain is a study of blood T cell repertoires in COVID-19. Across the study: Samples taken during acute and convalescent COVID-19 were collected in the United States, Italy and Spain. PBMCs, B-cell-depleted T cells, or T cells provided the cDNA or gDNA that made up the material.

As processed by the authors: By means of reference gene primer amplification, nucleated cell counts were estimated. The repertoire was sequenced with immunoSEQ multiplex PCR; TCRdb's copy has only in-frame clones and lacks some. V and J calls and clone size are as listed in that table; D and trimming were resolved from the DNA. The table has about 39,000 clones, more than 65% seen once; the top ten hold approximately 23%. Many counts were recorded for this clone. The CDR3 runs 14 residues. Trimming removed 4 bases from V and 5 bases from J; junction bases left unmatched: 8. Germline V gene lookup returns CDR1 MGHRA and CDR2 YSYEKL.

This clonotype originated in a man in his 70s with acute or convalescent COVID-19. Material: peripheral blood. V gene TRBV4-1 combines with J gene TRBJ2-7; 7 nucleotides agree with TRBD1. The CDR3 bases are TGCGCCAGCAGCCTCGGGACAGCAGTCAACGAGCAGTACTTC. This translates into CASSLGTAVNEQYF.